A single sample gave rise to the 13 T cell receptor beta chains below, sequenced in a study of blood T cell repertoires in COVID-19. Generated by immunoSEQ multiplex PCR, the TCRdb table keeps only in-frame clones and is missing some. The sample holds 300,000 to 400,000 clones; almost 90% are singletons and the top ten take less than 3%. Sample: peripheral blood. These receptors were obtained from a woman in her twenties or thirties with COVID-19, enrolled during active disease.

This clone has only one observation. This chain uses TRBV13 with TRBJ2-1; maybe TRBD1 (6 bases). Germline V gene sequence: CDR1 PRHDT, CDR2 FYEKMQ (reference sequence). Trimming left V 0 bases short and J 7 bases short, with 10 bases between. The CDR3 is 14 residues long. CDR3 sequence: CASSLGRGWNEQFF. DNA of the CDR3: TGTGCCAGCAGCTTAGGCAGGGGTTGGAATGAGCAGTTCTTC.

This chain uses TRBV6-5 with TRBJ2-5; no firm D call. Deletions cut 7 bases from V and 4 bases from J, with 7 bases between. The length of the CDR3 is 11 residues. CDR1 MNHEY and CDR2 SVGAGI come from the germline V gene. The CDR3 DNA is TGTGCCAGCACTCACTTAGAGACCCAGTACTTC. The encoded protein is CASTHLETQYF.

The table lists this clone with a count of one. The gene calls are TRBV6-4 and TRBJ1-2, with D possibly TRBD1 on 5 matching bases. V was clipped by 6 bases and J by 0 bases, with 11 bases between them. Germline V lookup: CDR1 MRHNA, CDR2 SNTAGT. The CDR3 has 14 amino acids. CDR3 in DNA: TGTGCCAGCAGCGCGGGACCAGCTAACTATGGCTACACCTTC. This translates into CASSAGPANYGYTF.

The rearrangement uses TRBV27 and TRBJ2-1; TRBD2 might be the D (5 bases). Trimming removed 3 bases at V and 8 bases at J, with 14 bases between. The CDR3 is made up of 14 amino acids. Germline V gene lookup returns CDR1 MNHEY and CDR2 SMNVEV (reference sequence). Here the CDR3 DNA reads TGTGCCAGCAGTTTGGTAGGGAGTATCGATGAGCAGTTCTTC. Its protein is CASSLVGSIDEQFF.

The chain joins TRBV10-2 to TRBJ2-3, with D possibly TRBD2 on 6 matching bases. Germline-derived CDR1 and CDR2 are WSHSY and SAAADI. Trimming took 6 bases from V and 4 from J, leaving 20 bases between them. CDR3 length: 16 amino acids. The CDR3 region is CASRDLAGRGPDTQYF. The CDR3, as DNA: TGCGCCAGCAGAGATCTTGCGGGACGGGGTCCAGATACGCAGTATTTT.

The rearrangement links TRBV11-1 to TRBJ1-2, with 8 positions matching TRBD1. The length of the CDR3 is 15 residues. Germline V CDR1 and CDR2: SGHAT, FQDESV (reference sequence). The V segment lost 5 bases and the J segment 0 bases; nucleotides outside the gene matches: 5. The CDR3 loop reads CASSPGTGANYGYTF. Written as DNA, the CDR3 is TGTGCCAGCAGCCCCGGGACAGGCGCTAACTATGGCTACACCTTC.

The rearrangement links TRBV30 to TRBJ1-2; D is possibly TRBD1 (5 bases). This CDR3 has 14 amino acids. Germline CDR1 GTSNPN, CDR2 SVGIG (reference sequence). The V and J ends lost 3 bases and 4 bases respectively, with 15 bases between them. The CDR3 reads CAWSPTVPSYGYTF. The DNA of the CDR3 is TGTGCCTGGAGCCCGACAGTACCTTCCTATGGCTACACCTTC.

This chain links TRBV15 with TRBJ1-5; D might be TRBD1 (5 bases). The CDR3 length is 14 residues. V was pared by 5 bases and J by 1 base, with 9 bases between. Germline CDR1 is LNHNV and CDR2 is YYDKDF (reference sequence). The CDR3 bases are TGTGCCACCAGCTCCCGACAGAGCAATCAGCCCCAGCATTTT. Residues: CATSSRQSNQPQHF.

The chain uses TRBV5-5 and TRBJ2-7; 7 nucleotides align to TRBD2. Trimming cost V 7 bases and J 3 bases; bases outside gene matches: 19. This CDR3 comprises 17 residues. Germline V gene data show CDR1 as SGHKS and CDR2 as YYEKEE (reference sequence). CDR3 residues: CASSLRWAGASYYEQYF. Here the CDR3 DNA reads TGTGCCAGCTCCCTCCGGTGGGCGGGAGCGTCCTACTACGAGCAGTACTTC.

The gene calls are TRBV11-2 and TRBJ1-2; D is unresolved. Trimming took off 0 bases at V and 8 bases at J, with 10 bases between the two ends. The germline CDR1 and CDR2 sequences are SGHAT and FQNNGV. The CDR3 has 13 residues. The CDR3 loop reads CASSLEGVRGYTF. CDR3 DNA sequence: TGTGCCAGCAGCTTAGAAGGAGTTCGGGGCTACACCTTC.

This chain uses TRBV11-2 with TRBJ2-5, with 11 bases identical to TRBD1. The V gene end was trimmed by 7 bases and the J gene end by 7 bases; junction bases not matched to a gene: 8. CDR1 is SGHAT and CDR2 is FQNNGV in the germline V gene. The CDR3 is 14 amino acids. The CDR3 loop is CASNSGQGDGTQYF. DNA for the CDR3: TGTGCCAGCAACTCGGGACAGGGGGACGGGACCCAGTACTTC.

This chain connects TRBV3-1 (or the pseudogene TRBV3-2) to TRBJ1-1; D is undetermined. This CDR3 has 14 amino acids. V was pared by 1 base and J by 4 bases, with 10 bases between. CDR1 LGHDT and CDR2 YNNKEL come from the germline V gene (reference sequence). CDR3 region: CASSQVHRGTEAFF. The DNA of the CDR3 is TGTGCCAGCAGCCAAGTTCACCGGGGCACTGAAGCTTTCTTT.

The CDR3 here is CASSQDSNYGYTF. Here the CDR3 DNA reads TGCGCCAGCAGCCAAGATTCGAACTATGGCTACACCTTC. The rearrangement joins TRBV4-1 to TRBJ1-2, with D unclear. Per germline, CDR1 MGHRA and CDR2 YSYEKL. V gave up 0 bases and J gave up 2 bases, with 4 bases separating them. This CDR3 has 13 amino acids.